The TCR beta chain under discussion was sequenced for a study of T cells in Graves' hyperthyroidism and ophthalmopathy. Study as a whole: Peripheral blood was drawn at first diagnosis, prior to all treatment. Findings of the study overall: A 13 V-J signature model discriminated ophthalmopathy versus stable hyperthyroidism.

The table lists this clonotype with many counts. The target antigen is unknown. Over 18 months, lack of ophthalmopathy progression marked Graves' hyperthyroidism as stable. Template material for amplifying TCR beta CDR3 regions consisted of RNA transcripts. The study used the HTBI primer set for a first-round RT-PCR of the TCR CDR3. TCRdb independently ran MiXCR on the multiplex PCR reads; one entry per CDR3 protein. The sample carries around 300,000 distinct CDR3 sequences, approximately 14% recorded once. Germline V gives CDR1 MDHEN, CDR2 SYDVKM. This CDR3 has 14 amino acids. Deletions cut 2 bases from V and 1 base from J, with 8 bases between.

This clonotype was obtained from a woman in her twenties or thirties with Graves' hyperthyroidism. Sequenced input: blood. The gene calls are TRBV28 and TRBJ2-5; maybe TRBD2 (6 bases). CDR3: CASSLRDFQETQYF. The CDR3 coding sequence is TGTGCCAGCAGTTTACGGGACTTCCAAGAGACCCAGTACTTC. Full variable domain (outside the CDR3, taken from reference TRBV28 and TRBJ2-5): DVKVTQSSRYLVKRTGEKVFLECVQDMDHENMFWYRQDPGLGLRLIYFSYDVKMKEKGDIPEGYSVSREKKERFSLILESASTNQTSMYLCASSLRDFQETQYFGPGTRLLVL.